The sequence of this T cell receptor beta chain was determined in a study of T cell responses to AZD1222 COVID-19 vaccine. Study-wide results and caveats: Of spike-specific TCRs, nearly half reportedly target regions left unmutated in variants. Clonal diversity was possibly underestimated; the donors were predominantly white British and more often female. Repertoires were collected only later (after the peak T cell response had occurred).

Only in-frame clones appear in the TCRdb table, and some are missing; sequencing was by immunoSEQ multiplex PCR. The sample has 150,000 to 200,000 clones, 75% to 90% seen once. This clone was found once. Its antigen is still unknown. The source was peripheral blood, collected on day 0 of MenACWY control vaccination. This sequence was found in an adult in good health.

The CDR3: CASSLEGRHNSPLHF. The CDR3 coding sequence is TGTGCCAGCAGTTTGGAGGGGAGGCATAATTCACCCCTCCACTTT. The V and J genes are TRBV27 and TRBJ1-6; perhaps TRBD1 as D (5 bases). The CDR3 has 15 amino acids. Germline values: CDR1 MNHEY, CDR2 SMNVEV (reference sequence). V lost 3 bases, J lost 5 bases, and 11 bases lay in between.